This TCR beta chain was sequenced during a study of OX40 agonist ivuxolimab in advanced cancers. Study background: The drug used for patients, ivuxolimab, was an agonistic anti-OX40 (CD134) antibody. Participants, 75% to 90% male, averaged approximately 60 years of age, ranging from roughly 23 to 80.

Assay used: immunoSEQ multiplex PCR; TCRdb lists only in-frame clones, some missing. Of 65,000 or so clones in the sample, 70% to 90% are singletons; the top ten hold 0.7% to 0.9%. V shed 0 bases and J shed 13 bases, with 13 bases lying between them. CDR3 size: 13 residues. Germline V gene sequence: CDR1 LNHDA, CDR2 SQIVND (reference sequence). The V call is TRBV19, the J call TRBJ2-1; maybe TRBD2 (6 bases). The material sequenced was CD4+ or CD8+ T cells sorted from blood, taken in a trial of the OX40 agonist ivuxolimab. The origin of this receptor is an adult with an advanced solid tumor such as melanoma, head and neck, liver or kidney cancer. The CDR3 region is CASSIDGGLNQFF. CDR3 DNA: TGTGCCAGTAGTATAGATGGGGGGTTAAACCAGTTCTTC.